These 32 T cell receptor beta chains were all obtained from the same sample, sequenced in a study of blood T cell repertoires in COVID-19. TCRdb's table, derived via immunoSEQ multiplex PCR, lists solely in-frame clones and lacks some. The table has about 54,000 clones, more than 80% seen once. Sequences were obtained from peripheral blood. Source of these receptors: a woman aged 60-70 years with acute or convalescent COVID-19.

Notes on this clone: This sample also contains other DNA sequences that code for the same CDR3. The chain couples TRBV27 to TRBJ1-3, with D hard to call. Trimming stripped 5 bases from V and 4 bases from J, with 9 bases between. CDR1 MNHEY and CDR2 SMNVEV come from the germline V gene (reference sequence). The CDR3 is made up of 13 amino acids. The CDR3 DNA reads as TGTGCCAGCAGTACCGGGAGGGGAAACACCATATATTTT. Translating gives CASSTGRGNTIYF.

This clone was detected once. The V and J genes are TRBV14 and TRBJ1-1, with 9 bases aligning to TRBD1. The CDR3 covers 19 residues. V gave up 0 bases and J gave up 1 base; unmatched junction bases: 12. In germline, CDR1 is SGHDN, CDR2 FVKESK. The CDR3 DNA reads TGTGCCAGCAGCCAAGATCTGTGGACAGGGGAATACCGGAACACTGAAGCTTTCTTT. This translates into CASSQDLWTGEYRNTEAFF.

The chain uses TRBV28 and TRBJ2-1, with D possibly being TRBD2 (5 bases). Germline V lookup: CDR1 MDHEN, CDR2 SYDVKM. This CDR3 is 15 amino acids long. The V end lost 2 bases, the J end lost 3 bases, and 11 bases lay between the germline ends. The CDR3 spells CASSLTGEFYNEQFF. As DNA, the CDR3 is TGTGCCAGCAGTTTAACCGGGGAGTTCTACAATGAGCAGTTCTTC.

The chain links TRBV9 to TRBJ2-3; a possible D gene is TRBD2 (6 bases). V lost 1 base and J lost 3, with 12 bases in between. Germline lookup yields CDR1 SGDLS and CDR2 YYNGEE. The CDR3 extends over 15 amino acids. The CDR3 loop is CASSVQGLRTDTQYF. The CDR3, as DNA: TGTGCCAGCAGCGTACAAGGACTAAGGACAGATACGCAGTATTTT. Full variable domain (remainder filled in from reference TRBV9 and TRBJ2-3): DSGVTQTPKHLITATGQRVTLRCSPRSGDLSVYWYQQSLDQGLQFLIQYYNGEERAKGNILERFSAQQFPDLHSELNLSSLELGDSALYFCASSVQGLRTDTQYFGPGTRLTVL.

The J gene is TRBJ1-5, the V gene TRBV7-9, with 8 positions matching TRBD1. Germline values: CDR1 SEHNR, CDR2 FQNEAQ (reference sequence). This CDR3 comprises 16 residues. V was clipped by 4 bases and J by 1 base; unmatched bases: 6. CDR3 region: CASSSTGGTSNQPQHF. The CDR3 region has the DNA TGTGCCAGCAGCTCCACAGGGGGGACGAGCAATCAGCCCCAGCATTTT.

The chain is built from TRBV30 and TRBJ2-1; TRBD2 agrees at 13 bases. CDR3 length equals 12 residues. Per germline, CDR1 GTSNPN and CDR2 SVGIG (reference sequence). The CDR3 reads CTGLAGSNEQFF. In nucleotides, the CDR3 is TGTACGGGACTAGCGGGATCAAATGAGCAGTTCTTC.

The chain joins TRBV27 to TRBJ2-1; a possible D gene is TRBD2 (5 bases). The CDR3 contains 16 residues. Trimming cost V 6 bases and J 8 bases, with 23 bases left between them. The germline V gene encodes CDR1 MNHEY and CDR2 SMNVEV (reference sequence). In nucleotides, the CDR3 is TGTGCCAGCAGCACCTACTCAAATATACTAGGCGATGAGCAGTTCTTC. Translation: CASSTYSNILGDEQFF.

The chain has TRBV2 and TRBJ1-6; D not certain. Trimming shortened V by 4 bases and J by 5 bases, and 3 bases separated the two germline ends. This CDR3 region has 12 residues. Germline assignment: CDR1 SNHLY and CDR2 FYNNEI. The CDR3 bases are TGTGCCAGCAGTGGGCATAATTCACCCCTCCACTTT. Translated: CASSGHNSPLHF.

The V and J genes are TRBV15 and TRBJ2-2, with 7 nucleotides matching TRBD2. Germline V gene sequence: CDR1 LNHNV, CDR2 YYDKDF (reference sequence). V lost 0 bases and J lost 4; bases outside the gene matches: 5. The CDR3 has 16 residues. This chain's CDR3 is CATSREASGTTGELFF. The DNA for the CDR3 is TGTGCCACCAGCAGAGAGGCTAGCGGAACCACCGGGGAGCTGTTTTTT. Full variable domain (rest looked up from reference TRBV15 and TRBJ2-2): DAMVIQNPRYQVTQFGKPVTLSCSQTLNHNVMYWYQQKSSQAPKLLFHYYDKDFNNEADTPDNFQSRRPNTSFCFLDIRSPGLGDTAMYLCATSREASGTTGELFFGEGSRLTVL.

The chain couples TRBV18 to TRBJ1-1; D possibly corresponds to TRBD1 (6 bases). Germline V CDR1 and CDR2: KGHSH, LQKENI. CDR3 length: 16 amino acids. V lost 6 bases and J lost 2, with 19 bases in between. The CDR3 bases are TGTGCCAGCTCTCCCCTACAGGGTGAGATTAACACTGAAGCTTTCTTT. Amino acid sequence: CASSPLQGEINTEAFF.

This clone occurred once. The chain carries TRBV11-2 and TRBJ1-6; D is unresolved. From germline, CDR1 is SGHAT and CDR2 FQNNGV. This CDR3 comprises 12 residues. V was clipped by 7 bases and J by 7 bases, with 8 bases between them. The CDR3 coding sequence is TGTGCCAGCACCCCAGGAAATTCACCCCTCCACTTT. Translating it yields CASTPGNSPLHF.

The genes are TRBV9 and TRBJ2-1; tentatively, D is TRBD2 (5 bases). Trimming took off 0 bases at V and 0 bases at J, with 7 bases between the two ends. There are 15 residues in the CDR3. Germline V gives CDR1 SGDLS, CDR2 YYNGEE. The CDR3 DNA reads TGTGCCAGCAGCGTAGAGGAGGCCTCCTACAATGAGCAGTTCTTC. Its translation is CASSVEEASYNEQFF.

This chain connects TRBV25-1 to TRBJ1-5; D is unresolved. CDR1 MGHDK and CDR2 SYGVNS come from the germline V gene. The CDR3 spans 12 residues. V dropped 5 bases and J dropped 6 bases, with 8 bases sitting between them. The CDR3 region has the DNA TGTGCCAGCAGTAACTCTGGTCAGCCCCAGCATTTT. Translating it yields CASSNSGQPQHF.

In this sample, this clone turned up once. This rearrangement joins TRBV7-9 to TRBJ2-3; TRBD2 agrees at 12 bases. Germline CDR1 SEHNR, CDR2 FQNEAQ (reference sequence). The CDR3 has 16 residues. The J segment lost 2 bases and the V segment lost 5 bases, leaving 5 bases of the junction unmatched. CDR3 DNA sequence: TGTGCCAGCAGCGAGACTAGCGGGAGATTCACAGATACGCAGTATTTT. It encodes CASSETSGRFTDTQYF. The full variable domain, its missing parts supplied by reference TRBV7-9 and TRBJ2-3, is DTGVSQNPRHKITKRGQNVTFRCDPISEHNRLYWYRQTLGQGPEFLTYFQNEAQLEKSRLLSDRFSAERPKGSFSTLEIQRTEQGDSAMYLCASSETSGRFTDTQYFGPGTRLTVL.

The count of this clone is one. The chain is built from TRBV2 and TRBJ1-2; D might be TRBD1 (6 bases). V gave up 4 bases and J gave up 8 bases, with 17 bases separating them. Germline V CDR1 and CDR2: SNHLY, FYNNEI. The CDR3 consists of 14 residues. CDR3 DNA sequence: TGTGCCAGCAGTGTACAGAGCGCAGGGGTCGGCTACACCTTC. This sequence encodes CASSVQSAGVGYTF.

The V and J genes are TRBV7-6 and TRBJ2-3; TRBD2 matches at 11 bases. This CDR3 has 15 residues. V trimming: 6 bases; J trimming: 0 bases; junction bases outside the gene matches: 2. Germline CDR1 and CDR2: SGHVS and FNYEAQ. The CDR3 nucleotides are TGTGCCAGCAGTCGACTAGCGGGGAGCACAGATACGCAGTATTTT. It specifies CASSRLAGSTDTQYF.

V and J are TRBV2 and TRBJ2-3, with 16 bases aligning to TRBD2. V trimming: 6 bases; J trimming: 7 bases; junction bases outside the gene matches: 4. The germline CDR1 and CDR2 sequences are SNHLY and FYNNEI. CDR3 size: 15 residues. The CDR3 region is CASRGLAGGPNTQYF. As DNA, the CDR3 is TGTGCCAGCAGGGGACTAGCGGGGGGGCCAAATACGCAGTATTTT.

V gene TRBV18 combines with J gene TRBJ2-3; maybe TRBD2 (6 bases). Germline V CDR1 and CDR2: KGHSH, LQKENI. The CDR3 is 18 amino acids. Trimming removed 3 bases at V and 5 bases at J, with 24 bases between. CDR3 sequence reads: CASSPGRGRERGGDTQYF. In DNA form, the CDR3 reads TGTGCCAGCTCACCGGGCCGGGGACGGGAGCGTGGTGGAGATACGCAGTATTTT.

V is TRBV28 and J is TRBJ1-1; tentatively, D is TRBD1 (6 bases). CDR1 and CDR2 (germline): MDHEN, SYDVKM. V lost 6 bases and J lost 0, with 17 bases in between. The CDR3 is made up of 16 amino acids. As DNA, the CDR3 is TGTGCCAGCAGCCCCCCCGGACAGTTCATGAACACTGAAGCTTTCTTT. Translating it yields CASSPPGQFMNTEAFF. The variable domain in full, completed from reference TRBV28 and TRBJ1-1, reads DVKVTQSSRYLVKRTGEKVFLECVQDMDHENMFWYRQDPGLGLRLIYFSYDVKMKEKGDIPEGYSVSREKKERFSLILESASTNQTSMYLCASSPPGQFMNTEAFFGQGTRLTVV.

The chain carries TRBV3-1 (or the pseudogene TRBV3-2) and TRBJ1-1, with D possibly being TRBD1 (6 bases). The CDR3 extends over 14 amino acids. CDR1 is LGHDT, CDR2 YNNKEL, per germline (reference sequence). V dropped 2 bases and J dropped 6 bases, with 13 bases sitting between them. The CDR3 is CASSQTGYPAEAFF. CDR3 coding DNA: TGTGCCAGCAGCCAAACAGGGTACCCGGCTGAAGCTTTCTTT.

The rearrangement links TRBV6-2 or TRBV6-3 to TRBJ2-6; a possible D gene is TRBD1 (7 bases). This CDR3 is 19 amino acids long. Trimming cost V 0 bases and J 1 base, with 16 bases left between them. Germline-derived CDR1 and CDR2 are MNHEY and SVGEGT. In DNA form, the CDR3 reads TGTGCCAGCAGTTACTCTCGGTCAGGGGGGACATCTGGGGCCAACGTCCTGACTTTC. It translates to CASSYSRSGGTSGANVLTF.

The rearrangement joins TRBV18 to TRBJ1-4; 9 nucleotides line up with TRBD1. With 3 bases clipped from V and 9 bases from J, the junction kept 5 bases outside the gene matches. Germline V lookup: CDR1 KGHSH, CDR2 LQKENI. The CDR3 consists of 14 residues. The CDR3 protein is CASSPWDRAQKLFF. The CDR3 coding sequence is TGTGCCAGCTCACCCTGGGACAGGGCCCAAAAACTGTTTTTT.

The chain uses TRBV30 and TRBJ1-1; 7 positions match TRBD1. The CDR3 spans 11 residues. From germline, CDR1 is GTSNPN and CDR2 SVGIG (reference sequence). V was pared by 8 bases and J by 4 bases, with 4 bases of the junction left unmatched. CDR3 DNA sequence: TGTGCCCACAGGGGCGGCACTGAAGCTTTCTTT. Protein sequence: CAHRGGTEAFF.

On this clone: Relative to the germline gene, one junction end is altered; a read error may explain this. The rearrangement links TRBV30 to TRBJ1-3, with 7 bases matching TRBD1. CDR3 length equals 12 residues. CDR1 and CDR2 from the germline V gene are GTSNPN and SVGIG (reference sequence). The CDR3 sequence: CAWSVQDRPRNF. CDR3 DNA sequence: TGTGCCTGGAGTGTACAGGACAGGCCCAGGAATTTT.

The CDR3 nucleotides read TGTGCCAGTAGTCATTCCAGGGCTGAAGCTTTCTTT. This sequence encodes CASSHSRAEAFF. V is TRBV19 and J is TRBJ1-1; possibly TRBD1 for D (5 bases). Trimming removed 5 bases at V and 6 bases at J, with 10 bases between. The V gene's germline CDR1 is LNHDA and CDR2 SQIVND (reference sequence). The CDR3 runs to 12 residues.

This chain's CDR3 is CASSLDWAQETQYF. In DNA form, the CDR3 reads TGTGCCAGCAGCTTGGATTGGGCACAAGAGACCCAGTACTTC. The V call is TRBV5-5, the J call TRBJ2-5; no firm D call. The germline V gene encodes CDR1 SGHKS and CDR2 YYEKEE (reference sequence). This CDR3 spans 14 amino acids. Trimming cost V 0 bases and J 2 bases, with 8 bases left between them.

The rearrangement uses TRBV19 and TRBJ1-5, with D perhaps matching TRBD1 (6 bases). CDR1 is LNHDA and CDR2 is SQIVND in the germline V gene (reference sequence). This CDR3 spans 15 amino acids. V was shortened by 11 bases and J by 2 bases, with 19 bases between the two germline ends. The CDR3 bases are TGTGCCTCGGTATCTTTACAGGGCCGCAATCAGCCCCAGCATTTT. It translates to CASVSLQGRNQPQHF.

This clone was seen once. The CDR3 loop is CAWIRVGTEAFF. The CDR3 DNA follows: TGTGCCTGGATCAGGGTTGGAACTGAAGCTTTCTTT. The chain uses TRBV30 and TRBJ1-1, with D perhaps matching TRBD1 (5 bases). CDR1 and CDR2 (germline): GTSNPN, SVGIG (reference sequence). The CDR3 sequence is 12 residues long. V dropped 4 bases and J dropped 5 bases, with 11 bases sitting between them.

The gene calls are TRBV18 and TRBJ1-5; TRBD1 aligns across 8 bases. J was trimmed by 0 bases and V by 5 bases; bases with no gene match: 6. The CDR3 covers 16 residues. CDR1 KGHSH and CDR2 LQKENI come from the germline V gene. The CDR3 sequence: CASSAQGASSNQPQHF. In DNA, the CDR3 is TGTGCCAGCTCAGCGCAGGGGGCGAGTAGCAATCAGCCCCAGCATTTT.

This chain connects TRBV3-1 (or the pseudogene TRBV3-2) to TRBJ2-6; 7 bases fit TRBD2. The CDR3 covers 18 residues. From germline, CDR1 is LGHDT and CDR2 YNNKEL (reference sequence). Unmatched junction bases numbered 5, after V lost 0 bases and J lost 0 bases. The CDR3 loop reads CASSQEIWGGSGANVLTF. In nucleotides, the CDR3 is TGTGCCAGCAGCCAAGAGATATGGGGGGGCTCTGGGGCCAACGTCCTGACTTTC.

In this sample, this clone turned up a few times. The chain recombines TRBV19 with TRBJ2-1; perhaps TRBD1 as D (6 bases). The germline V gene has CDR1 LNHDA and CDR2 SQIVND (reference sequence). Deletions cut 1 base from V and 0 bases from J, with 13 bases between. The CDR3 has 17 amino acids. Here the CDR3 reads CASSIGRGGNSYNEQFF. In DNA, the CDR3 is TGTGCCAGTAGTATAGGGAGAGGGGGAAACTCCTACAATGAGCAGTTCTTC.

In this sample, this clone turned up once. This chain uses TRBV5-4 with TRBJ2-3; the match to TRBD2 covers 11 bases. Germline CDR1 and CDR2: SGHNT and YYREEE (reference sequence). The CDR3 runs to 16 residues. Losses at the gene ends were 4 bases for V and 1 base for J; bases not matched to a gene: 5. CDR3 residues: CASSPGTSGRTDTQYF. Written as DNA, the CDR3 is TGTGCCAGCAGCCCCGGGACTAGCGGCCGCACAGATACGCAGTATTTT.